This TCR beta chain was recorded in a study of shared clonotypes between healthy human individuals. TCRdb's copy holds only in-frame clones and misses some; the assay was immunoSEQ multiplex PCR. The data contain millions of clones, just over 90% of them singletons. CD45RO-negative, CCR7-selected cells formed the naive CD8 fraction, which excluded terminally differentiated effector memory CD45RA+ cells. The CDR3 extends over 13 amino acids. CDR1 is SNHLY and CDR2 is FYNNEI in the germline V gene. The V end lost 7 bases, the J end lost 4 bases, and 13 bases lay between the germline ends. The TCR sequence derives from a man aged 18 to 35 in good health. Some clones in this sample may be carry-over from other donors' samples. Sequencing was carried out using naive CD8+ T cells from PBMCs. The rearrangement joins TRBV2 to TRBJ1-2; D perhaps matches TRBD1 (6 bases). The chain's CDR3 is CASISRDIYGYTF. CDR3 bases: TGTGCCAGCATCAGCCGGGACATCTATGGCTACACCTTC.